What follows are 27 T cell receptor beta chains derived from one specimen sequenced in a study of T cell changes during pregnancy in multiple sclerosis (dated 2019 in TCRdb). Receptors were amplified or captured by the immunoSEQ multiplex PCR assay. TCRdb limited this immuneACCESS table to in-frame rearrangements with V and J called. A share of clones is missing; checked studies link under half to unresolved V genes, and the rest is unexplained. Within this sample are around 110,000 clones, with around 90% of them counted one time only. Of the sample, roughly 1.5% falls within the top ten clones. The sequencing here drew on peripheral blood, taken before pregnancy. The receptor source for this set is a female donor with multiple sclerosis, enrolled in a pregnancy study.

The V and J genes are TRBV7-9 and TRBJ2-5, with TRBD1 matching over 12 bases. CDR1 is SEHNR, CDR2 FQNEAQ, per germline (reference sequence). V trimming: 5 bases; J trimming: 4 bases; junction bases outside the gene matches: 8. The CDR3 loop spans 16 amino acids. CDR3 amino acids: CASSPEGQGAGETQYF. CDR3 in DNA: TGTGCCAGCAGCCCCGAGGGACAGGGGGCGGGAGAGACCCAGTACTTC.

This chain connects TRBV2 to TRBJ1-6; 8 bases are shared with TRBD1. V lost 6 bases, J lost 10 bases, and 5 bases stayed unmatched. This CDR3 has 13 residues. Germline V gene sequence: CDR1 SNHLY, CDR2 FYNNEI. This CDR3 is CASSRGPSSPLHF. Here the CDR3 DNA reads TGTGCCAGCAGCAGGGGGCCTTCCTCACCCCTCCACTTT.

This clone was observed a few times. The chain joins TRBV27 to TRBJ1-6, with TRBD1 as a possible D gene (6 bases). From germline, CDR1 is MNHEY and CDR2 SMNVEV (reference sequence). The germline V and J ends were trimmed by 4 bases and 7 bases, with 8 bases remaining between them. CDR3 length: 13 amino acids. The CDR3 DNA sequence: TGTGCCAGCAGTTCCGGACAGAATTCACCCCTCCACTTT. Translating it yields CASSSGQNSPLHF.

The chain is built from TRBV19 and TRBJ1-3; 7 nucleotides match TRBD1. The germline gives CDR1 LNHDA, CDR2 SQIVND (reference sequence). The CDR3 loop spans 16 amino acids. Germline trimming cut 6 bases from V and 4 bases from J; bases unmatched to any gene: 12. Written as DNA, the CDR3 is TGTGCCAGTAGCCTCTCGCGACAGGGCAGCGGAAACACCATATATTTT. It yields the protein CASSLSRQGSGNTIYF. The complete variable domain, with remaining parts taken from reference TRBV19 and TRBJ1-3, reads DGGITQSPKYLFRKEGQNVTLSCEQNLNHDAMYWYRQDPGQGLRLIYYSQIVNDFQKGDIAEGYSVSREKKESFPLTVTSAQKNPTAFYLCASSLSRQGSGNTIYFGEGSWLTVV.

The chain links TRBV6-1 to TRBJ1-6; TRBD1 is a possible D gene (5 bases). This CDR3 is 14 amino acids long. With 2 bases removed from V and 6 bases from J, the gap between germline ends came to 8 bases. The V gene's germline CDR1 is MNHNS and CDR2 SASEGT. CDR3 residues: CASSERGFNSPLHF. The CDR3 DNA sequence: TGTGCCAGCAGTGAAAGGGGTTTTAATTCACCCCTCCACTTT.

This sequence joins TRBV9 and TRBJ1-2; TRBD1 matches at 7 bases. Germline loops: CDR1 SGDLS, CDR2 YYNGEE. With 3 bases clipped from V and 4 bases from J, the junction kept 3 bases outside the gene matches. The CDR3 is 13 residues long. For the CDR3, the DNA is TGTGCCAGCAGCGAGACAGGGACCTATGGCTACACCTTC. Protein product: CASSETGTYGYTF.

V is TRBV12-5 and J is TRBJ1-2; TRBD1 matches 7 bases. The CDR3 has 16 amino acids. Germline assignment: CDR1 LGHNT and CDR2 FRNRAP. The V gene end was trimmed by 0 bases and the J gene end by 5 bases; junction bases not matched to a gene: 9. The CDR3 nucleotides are TGTGCTAGTGGTTTGGTACTGGGACAGACAACTTATGGCTACACCTTC. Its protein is CASGLVLGQTTYGYTF.

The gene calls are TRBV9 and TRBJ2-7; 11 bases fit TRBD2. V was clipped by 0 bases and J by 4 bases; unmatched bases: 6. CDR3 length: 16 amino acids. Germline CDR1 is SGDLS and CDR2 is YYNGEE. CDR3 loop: CASSVGSGGVVYEQYF. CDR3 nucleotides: TGTGCCAGCAGCGTAGGTAGCGGGGGGGTTGTGTACGAGCAGTACTTC.

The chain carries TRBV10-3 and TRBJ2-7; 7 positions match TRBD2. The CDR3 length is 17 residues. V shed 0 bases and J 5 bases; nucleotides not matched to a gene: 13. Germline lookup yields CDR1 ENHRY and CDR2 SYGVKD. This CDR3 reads CAISESVWGGGRNEQYF. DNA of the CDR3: TGTGCCATCAGTGAGTCGGTTTGGGGCGGGGGTCGGAACGAGCAGTACTTC.

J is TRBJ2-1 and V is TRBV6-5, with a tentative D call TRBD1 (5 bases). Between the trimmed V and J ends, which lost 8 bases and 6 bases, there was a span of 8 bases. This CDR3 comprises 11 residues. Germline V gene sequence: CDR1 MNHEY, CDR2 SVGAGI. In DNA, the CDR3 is TGTGCCAGCGTCAGGGCCAATGAGCAGTTCTTC. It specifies CASVRANEQFF.

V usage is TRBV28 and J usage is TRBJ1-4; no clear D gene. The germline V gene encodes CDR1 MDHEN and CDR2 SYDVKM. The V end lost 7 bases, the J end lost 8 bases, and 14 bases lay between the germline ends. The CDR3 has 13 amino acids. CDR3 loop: CASIGLLEEKLFF. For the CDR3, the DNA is TGTGCCAGCATCGGACTGTTGGAAGAAAAACTGTTTTTT.

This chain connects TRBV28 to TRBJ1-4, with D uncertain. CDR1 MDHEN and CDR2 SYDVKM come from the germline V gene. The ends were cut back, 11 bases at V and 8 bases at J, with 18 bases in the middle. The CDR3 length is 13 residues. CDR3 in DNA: TGTGCCTCATCTGGGCAGGCCTGGGAAAAACTGTTTTTT. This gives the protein CASSGQAWEKLFF.

The chain's CDR3 is CASSAHRGDTGELFF. The CDR3 DNA sequence: TGTGCCAGCAGTGCACACAGGGGAGACACCGGGGAGCTGTTTTTT. This chain connects TRBV27 to TRBJ2-2, with 7 positions matching TRBD1. V shed 5 bases and J 3 bases; nucleotides not matched to a gene: 6. The CDR3 covers 15 residues. The germline V gene encodes CDR1 MNHEY and CDR2 SMNVEV (reference sequence).

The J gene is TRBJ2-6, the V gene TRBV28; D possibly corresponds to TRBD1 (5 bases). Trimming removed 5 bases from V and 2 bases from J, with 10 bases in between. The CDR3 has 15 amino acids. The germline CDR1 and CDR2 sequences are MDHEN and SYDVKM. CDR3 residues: CASSPPGTGANVLTF. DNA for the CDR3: TGTGCCAGCAGTCCGCCAGGGACTGGGGCCAACGTCCTGACTTTC.

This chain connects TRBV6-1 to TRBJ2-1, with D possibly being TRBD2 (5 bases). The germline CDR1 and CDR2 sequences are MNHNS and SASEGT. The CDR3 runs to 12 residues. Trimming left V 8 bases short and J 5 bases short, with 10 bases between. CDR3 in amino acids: CASGLANNEQFF. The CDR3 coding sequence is TGTGCCAGCGGGTTAGCGAACAATGAGCAGTTCTTC.

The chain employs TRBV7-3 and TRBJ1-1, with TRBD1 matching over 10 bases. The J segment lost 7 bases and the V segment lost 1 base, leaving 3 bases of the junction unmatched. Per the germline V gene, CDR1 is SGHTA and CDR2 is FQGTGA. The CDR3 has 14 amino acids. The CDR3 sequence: CASSLSGDRGEAFF. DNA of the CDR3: TGTGCCAGCAGCTTAAGTGGGGACAGGGGTGAAGCTTTCTTT.

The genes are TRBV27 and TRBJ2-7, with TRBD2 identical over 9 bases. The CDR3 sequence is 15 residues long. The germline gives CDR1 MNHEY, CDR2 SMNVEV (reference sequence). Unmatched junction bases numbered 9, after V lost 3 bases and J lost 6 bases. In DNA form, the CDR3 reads TGTGCCAGCAGTTTGCAGGCGCGGGAGGGTTTCGAGCAGTACTTC. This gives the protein CASSLQAREGFEQYF.

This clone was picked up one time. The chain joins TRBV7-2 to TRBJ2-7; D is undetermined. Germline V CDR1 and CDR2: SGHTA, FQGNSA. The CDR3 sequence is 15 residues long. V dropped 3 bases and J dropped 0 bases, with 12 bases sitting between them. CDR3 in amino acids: CASSFRRVSSYEQYF. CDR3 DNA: TGTGCCAGCAGCTTCCGTCGGGTTAGCTCCTACGAGCAGTACTTC.

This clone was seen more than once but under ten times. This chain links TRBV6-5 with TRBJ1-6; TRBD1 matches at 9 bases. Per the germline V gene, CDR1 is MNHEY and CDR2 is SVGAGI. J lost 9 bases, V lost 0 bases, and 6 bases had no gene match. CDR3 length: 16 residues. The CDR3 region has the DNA TGTGCCAGCAGTTACTCCATGGACAGGGGTCCTTCACCCCTCCACTTT. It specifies CASSYSMDRGPSPLHF.

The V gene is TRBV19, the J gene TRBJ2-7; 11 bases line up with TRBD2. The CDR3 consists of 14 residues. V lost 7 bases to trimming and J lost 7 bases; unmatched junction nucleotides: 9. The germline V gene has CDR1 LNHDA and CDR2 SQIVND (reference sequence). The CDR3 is CASTRTSGQGEQYF. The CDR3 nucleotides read TGTGCCAGTACAAGGACTAGCGGGCAAGGGGAGCAGTACTTC.

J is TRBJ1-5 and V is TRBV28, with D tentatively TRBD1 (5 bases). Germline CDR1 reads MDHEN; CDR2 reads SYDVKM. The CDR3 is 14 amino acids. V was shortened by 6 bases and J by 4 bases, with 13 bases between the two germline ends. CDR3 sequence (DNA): TGTGCCAGCAGCACGGCGGGACTAAATCAGCCCCAGCATTTT. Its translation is CASSTAGLNQPQHF.

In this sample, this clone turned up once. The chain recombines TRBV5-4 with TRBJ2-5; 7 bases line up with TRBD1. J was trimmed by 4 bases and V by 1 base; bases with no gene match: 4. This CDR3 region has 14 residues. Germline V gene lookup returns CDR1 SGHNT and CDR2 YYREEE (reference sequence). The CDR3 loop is CASSLTGAGETQYF. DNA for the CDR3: TGTGCCAGCAGCTTGACAGGGGCAGGAGAGACCCAGTACTTC.

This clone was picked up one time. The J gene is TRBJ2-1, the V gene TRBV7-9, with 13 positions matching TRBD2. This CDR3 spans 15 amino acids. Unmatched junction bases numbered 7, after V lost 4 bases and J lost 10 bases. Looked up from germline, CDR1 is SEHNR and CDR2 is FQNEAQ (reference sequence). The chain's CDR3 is CASSYGLAGVEEQFF. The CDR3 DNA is TGTGCCAGCAGCTACGGACTAGCGGGAGTAGAGGAGCAGTTCTTC.

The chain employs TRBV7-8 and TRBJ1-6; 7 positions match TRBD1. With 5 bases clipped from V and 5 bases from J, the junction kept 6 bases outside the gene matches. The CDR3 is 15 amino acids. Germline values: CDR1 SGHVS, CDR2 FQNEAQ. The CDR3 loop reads CASSKRQGNNSPLHF. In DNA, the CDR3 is TGTGCCAGCAGCAAAAGACAGGGTAATAATTCACCCCTCCACTTT. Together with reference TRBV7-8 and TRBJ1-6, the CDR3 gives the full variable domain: GAGVSQSPRYKVAKRGQDVALRCDPISGHVSLFWYQQALGQGPEFLTYFQNEAQLDKSGLPSDRFFAERPEGSVSTLKIQRTQQEDSAVYLCASSKRQGNNSPLHFGNGTRLTVT.

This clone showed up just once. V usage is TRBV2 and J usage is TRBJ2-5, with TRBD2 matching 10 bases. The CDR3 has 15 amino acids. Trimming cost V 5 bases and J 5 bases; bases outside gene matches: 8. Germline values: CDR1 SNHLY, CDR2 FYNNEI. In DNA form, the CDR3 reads TGTGCCAGCAGTACCCTAGCGGGAGTTTTGGAGACCCAGTACTTC. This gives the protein CASSTLAGVLETQYF.

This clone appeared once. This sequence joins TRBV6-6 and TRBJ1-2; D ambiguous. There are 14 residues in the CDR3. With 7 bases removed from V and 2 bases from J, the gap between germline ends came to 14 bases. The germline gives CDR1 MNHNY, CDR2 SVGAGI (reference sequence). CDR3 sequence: CASTRTRPNYGYTF. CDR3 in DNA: TGTGCCAGCACCCGCACTAGACCGAACTATGGCTACACCTTC.

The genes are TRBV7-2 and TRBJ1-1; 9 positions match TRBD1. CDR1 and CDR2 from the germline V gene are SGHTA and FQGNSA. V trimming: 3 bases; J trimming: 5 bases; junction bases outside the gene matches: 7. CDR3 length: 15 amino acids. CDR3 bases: TGTGCCAGCAGCTTGCACGGGACAGGGTTGACTGAAGCTTTCTTT. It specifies CASSLHGTGLTEAFF.